This T cell receptor (beta chain) was captured by sequencing in a study of blood T cell repertoires in COVID-19 (TCRdb year 2020). About the investigation overall: The collaborator samples originated in the United States, Italy and Spain and spanned the acute and convalescent phases of COVID-19. The prospective study material was composed of cDNA or gDNA derived from T cells, B-cell-depleted T cells, or PBMCs. Samples were obtained from the ongoing ImmuneRACE study (first 160 participants) and from 1,254 subjects provided by 6 global collaborators. The sample metadata nearly always contained a de-identified subject ID, COVID-19 status, age in years and sex. Where available, HLA class I and class II types were obtained from metadata supplied by the sample provider rather than from assay-based typing. The repertoires were released in a freely available public database intended as a resource for research on the immune response to SARS-CoV-2. The dataset comprised deeply sampled blood TCRbeta repertoires from subjects exposed to, actively infected with, or recovered from COVID-19. Overall results and qualifications from the work: How much clinical and demographic metadata was included differed by source and by participant, and the metadata was provided uncurated.

Participants in the prospective study were enrolled through a virtual design, were aged about 18 to 89 years, and lived in 24 United States geographic areas. Cohort assignment in the prospective study relied on participant-reported clinical history from a screening survey and a study questionnaire. Each participant in the prospective study had whole blood, serum and a nasopharyngeal or oropharyngeal swab collected by mobile phlebotomists. Additional blood draws and questionnaires over an approximately two-month period could optionally be provided by prospective study participants. Before DNA extraction, prospective study blood samples were shipped either frozen or at room temperature. V is pared back by 5 bases and J by 6 bases, with 21 bases lying between the germline termini. The CDR1 and CDR2 encoded by the germline V gene are SGHTA and FQGNSA. The CDR3, from cysteine to phenylalanine, totals 16 residues. Only the CDR3 portion is preserved as DNA: 48 bases, with reading frame beginning at the first base.

The immunoSEQ Assay, a bias-controlled multiplex PCR, was used to amplify TCRbeta CDR3 regions from genomic DNA. For the original study's pipeline: Within the assay, amplification of reference gene primers was used to estimate how many nucleated cells each sample contained. To quantify the absolute abundance of each unique TCRbeta CDR3 rearrangement, sequence reads were collapsed and filtered. For each sample, productive Simpson clonality was calculated as the square root of Simpson's diversity index over productive rearrangements. TCRdb obtained this table from immuneACCESS and retained in-frame rearrangements with V and J assigned. These tables miss some clones; where compared with another copy, unresolved V genes account for less than half of the shortfall, and the remainder is unexplained. For V, J and clone size, that table is used; D and trimming come from the DNA. For this sample there are hundreds of thousands of clones; roughly 85% appear just once. The ten largest clones add up to about 9.3% of the sample.

As to this clone: Its antigen is still unknown. No base quality values were provided; no much bigger clone lies one nucleotide off.

The receptor was derived from a woman aged 45-65 years with acute COVID-19. The chain joins TRBV7-2 to TRBJ2-3, with the D gene call left open. Material: PBMCs or T cells enriched from blood (not recorded which). The encoded CDR3 is CASSKHPNETVDTQYF. The sequenced DNA is TGTGCCAGCAGCAAACACCCAAACGAAACAGTGGATACGCAGTATTTT. When the CDR3 is completed using the reference TRBV7-2 and TRBJ2-3 genes on either side, the full variable domain is GAGVSQSPSNKVTEKGKDVELRCDPISGHTALYWYRQSLGQGLEFLIYFQGNSAPDKSGLPSDRFSAERTGGSVSTLTIQRTQQEDSAVYLCASSKHPNETVDTQYFGPGTRLTVL.